The 29 T cell receptor beta chains given below trace back to one sample, sequenced in a study of memory CD4+ T cells and cytomegalovirus serostatus. The repertoire was sequenced with immunoSEQ multiplex PCR; TCRdb's copy has only in-frame clones and lacks some. The sample yields nearly 60,000 clones, about 81% seen once. The sort gate was single viable CD3+CD4+CD8-CD45RO+ cells for memory CD4+ T cells. Sequencing was performed on memory CD4+ T cells from blood. The receptors were sampled from an adult in good health and CMV-seronegative.

CDR3: CASSPQTGIEQYF. In DNA form, the CDR3 reads TGTGCCAGCAGCCCCCAGACAGGGATCGAGCAGTACTTC. This sequence joins TRBV14 and TRBJ2-7, with TRBD1 matching 7 bases. The ends lost 4 bases at V and 6 bases at J; junction bases unmatched: 6. Germline V gene lookup returns CDR1 SGHDN and CDR2 FVKESK. The CDR3 consists of 13 residues.

By sample fraction, this clone is medium-sized. This rearrangement joins TRBV5-1 to TRBJ1-1; 8 bases are a match to TRBD1. The J segment lost 2 bases and the V segment lost 6 bases, leaving 6 bases of the junction unmatched. CDR3 length: 14 residues. CDR1 is SGHRS, CDR2 YFSETQ, per germline. The CDR3, as DNA: TGCGCCAGCAACCCGGACAGGGCTAACACTGAAGCTTTCTTT. Protein sequence: CASNPDRANTEAFF. Based on the CDR3 plus reference TRBV5-1 and TRBJ1-1, the full variable domain is KAGVTQTPRYLIKTRGQQVTLSCSPISGHRSVSWYQQTPGQGLQFLFEYFSETQRNKGNFPGRFSGRQFSNSRSEMNVSTLELGDSALYLCASNPDRANTEAFFGQGTRLTVV.

The V gene is TRBV29-1, the J gene TRBJ2-1; TRBD2 might be the D (6 bases). CDR3 length equals 11 residues. V was shortened by 6 bases and J by 8 bases, with 11 bases between the two germline ends. CDR1 SQVTM and CDR2 ANQGSEA come from the germline V gene. CDR3: CSVQSSDEQFF. The CDR3 coding sequence is TGCAGCGTACAGTCTAGCGATGAGCAGTTCTTC.

In DNA form, the CDR3 reads TGTGCCAGCAGCTTAGGTGTTTCCTACAATGAGCAGTTCTTC. Translating gives CASSLGVSYNEQFF. The gene calls are TRBV7-2 and TRBJ2-1; no clear D. The CDR3 sequence is 14 residues long. The V and J ends lost 1 base and 1 base respectively, with 5 bases between them. The germline CDR1 and CDR2 sequences are SGHTA and FQGNSA.

The chain joins TRBV18 to TRBJ1-1; tentatively, D is TRBD1 (5 bases). V lost 3 bases and J 8 bases, leaving 13 bases between the germline ends. The germline gives CDR1 KGHSH, CDR2 LQKENI. The CDR3 length is 13 residues. The CDR3: CASSPGERAEAFF. In DNA form, the CDR3 reads TGTGCCAGCTCACCGGGGGAGCGAGCGGAAGCTTTCTTT.

V and J are TRBV11-2 and TRBJ2-7, with D possibly TRBD2 on 5 matching bases. The germline CDR1 and CDR2 sequences are SGHAT and FQNNGV. This CDR3 contains 15 residues. V dropped 1 base and J dropped 6 bases, with 16 bases sitting between them. The CDR3 reads CASSLGVSGSAEQYF. The CDR3 DNA sequence: TGTGCCAGCAGCTTAGGGGTTAGTGGGAGTGCCGAGCAGTACTTC.

The chain joins TRBV30 to TRBJ2-1, with D perhaps matching TRBD1 or TRBD2 (5 bases each). The ends were cut back, 2 bases at V and 7 bases at J, with 18 bases in the middle. Looked up from germline, CDR1 is GTSNPN and CDR2 is SVGIG (reference sequence). This CDR3 is 15 amino acids long. The DNA of the CDR3 is TGTGCCTGGAGTCCCCCCGGGACCCTGGGGAATGAGCAGTTCTTC. This gives the protein CAWSPPGTLGNEQFF.

The chain is built from TRBV12-2 and TRBJ2-5; TRBD1 is the table's D call, not checked against the DNA. TRBV12-2 is recorded as a pseudogene. CDR3 length equals 9 residues. The DNA for the CDR3 is TGTGCAAGTCGTAGGGACATATACTTC. This gives the protein CASRRDIYF.

V is TRBV5-4 and J is TRBJ2-3, with D maybe TRBD2 (5 bases). Germline V lookup: CDR1 SGHNT, CDR2 YYREEE (reference sequence). Trimming removed 4 bases at V and 1 base at J, with 16 bases between. CDR3 size: 16 residues. The CDR3 coding sequence is TGTGCCAGCAGCCAAATGGAGGCGGGTGGCACAGATACGCAGTATTTT. The encoded protein is CASSQMEAGGTDTQYF.

The table lists this clone with a few counts. CDR3 nucleotides: TGTGCCAGCACCCTATTGGGCCCATCCCGAAATGAGCAGTTCTTC. Translating it yields CASTLLGPSRNEQFF. The gene calls are TRBV5-4 and TRBJ2-1; D unclear. This CDR3 is 15 amino acids long. From germline, CDR1 is SGHNT and CDR2 YYREEE (reference sequence). Trimming removed 6 bases at V and 7 bases at J, with 20 bases between. Variable domain in full (rest from reference TRBV5-4 and TRBJ2-1): ETGVTQSPTHLIKTRGQQVTLRCSSQSGHNTVSWYQQALGQGPQFIFQYYREEENGRGNFPPRFSGLQFPNYSSELNVNALELDDSALYLCASTLLGPSRNEQFFGPGTRLTVL.

The chain links TRBV7-9 to TRBJ1-1; TRBD1 agrees at 7 bases. The V gene end was trimmed by 4 bases and the J gene end by 4 bases; junction bases not matched to a gene: 6. The V gene's germline CDR1 is SEHNR and CDR2 FQNEAQ (reference sequence). This CDR3 is 14 amino acids long. The CDR3 DNA sequence: TGTGCCAGCAGCTCCCGGGACAGACCCACTGAAGCTTTCTTT. Protein sequence: CASSSRDRPTEAFF. The entire variable domain, with the rest obtained from reference TRBV7-9 and TRBJ1-1, is as follows: DTGVSQNPRHKITKRGQNVTFRCDPISEHNRLYWYRQTLGQGPEFLTYFQNEAQLEKSRLLSDRFSAERPKGSFSTLEIQRTEQGDSAMYLCASSSRDRPTEAFFGQGTRLTVV.

The chain couples TRBV11-3 to TRBJ2-1; weak D call: TRBD2 (7 bases). Germline V gene sequence: CDR1 SGHNT, CDR2 YENEEA. Trimming took off 7 bases at V and 6 bases at J, with 22 bases between the two ends. This CDR3 has 16 residues. The CDR3 loop reads CASNRGGGERGNEQFF. DNA of the CDR3: TGTGCCAGCAACCGGGGAGGGGGGGAAAGGGGCAATGAGCAGTTCTTC.

This clone was detected only once. CDR3 nucleotide sequence: TGTGCCTGGAGAAGAAGGCAGGGATCAGGCGCTGAAGCTTTCTTT. This translates into CAWRRRQGSGAEAFF. The J gene is TRBJ1-1, the V gene TRBV30; TRBD1 might be the D (5 bases). This CDR3 is 15 amino acids long. V shed 3 bases and J shed 6 bases, with 20 bases lying between them. Germline V gives CDR1 GTSNPN, CDR2 SVGIG (reference sequence).

This clone has more than one count but fewer than ten. V and J are TRBV7-2 and TRBJ2-5; no reliable D call. The V and J ends lost 4 bases and 7 bases respectively, with 19 bases between them. The CDR3 is 15 residues long. Germline V gene data show CDR1 as SGHTA and CDR2 as FQGNSA. CDR3 region: CASSSTPSDKGTQYF. The CDR3 DNA follows: TGTGCCAGCAGCTCTACCCCGTCGGATAAAGGGACCCAGTACTTC.

This chain connects TRBV7-2 to TRBJ2-5; D ambiguous. Per germline, CDR1 SGHTA and CDR2 FQGNSA. V was trimmed by 2 bases and J by 4 bases, leaving 14 bases between them. This CDR3 contains 15 residues. In DNA form, the CDR3 reads TGTGCCAGCAGCTTAATGGCCCGGGTCGGAGAGACCCAGTACTTC. It yields the protein CASSLMARVGETQYF.

The chain employs TRBV29-1 and TRBJ2-5; D may match TRBD1 or TRBD2 (5 bases each). This CDR3 is 13 amino acids long. The germline V and J ends were trimmed by 6 bases and 1 base, with 12 bases remaining between them. From germline, CDR1 is SQVTM and CDR2 ANQGSEA. The DNA for the CDR3 is TGCAGCGTGTCCCGGGACGGCCAAGAGACCCAGTACTTC. It specifies CSVSRDGQETQYF.

The sample holds one count of this clone. The chain combines TRBV6-1 with TRBJ1-1, with 7 bases fitting TRBD1. J lost 5 bases, V lost 6 bases, and 3 bases had no gene match. This CDR3 spans 12 amino acids. Germline lookup yields CDR1 MNHNS and CDR2 SASEGT. The CDR3 DNA reads TGTGCCAGCAGCCCGACAGGGACTGAAGCTTTCTTT. Residues: CASSPTGTEAFF.

The rearrangement uses TRBV6-5 and TRBJ1-2; D remains ambiguous. V was shortened by 0 bases and J by 9 bases, with 11 bases between the two germline ends. Looked up from germline, CDR1 is MNHEY and CDR2 is SVGAGI. CDR3 length equals 13 residues. The CDR3 loop reads CASSYSPERSYTF. Here the CDR3 DNA reads TGTGCCAGCAGTTACTCACCGGAGAGGAGCTACACCTTC.

The chain employs TRBV6-1 and TRBJ1-1; D is unclear. The V and J ends lost 0 bases and 11 bases respectively, with 4 bases between them. Germline values: CDR1 MNHNS, CDR2 SASEGT. The CDR3 runs 10 residues. The CDR3 DNA reads as TGTGCCAGCAGTGAAGCGGCGGCTTTCTTT. It specifies CASSEAAAFF.

As concerns this clone: Other DNA variants within this sample encode the same CDR3. The chain carries TRBV18 and TRBJ1-1; no firm D call. CDR3 length: 13 amino acids. V gave up 2 bases and J gave up 1 base, with 5 bases separating them. Germline V CDR1 and CDR2: KGHSH, LQKENI. CDR3 amino acids: CASSPMANTEAFF. The CDR3 coding sequence is TGTGCCAGCTCACCAATGGCGAACACTGAAGCTTTCTTT.

The gene calls are TRBV6-1 and TRBJ1-1; TRBD1 is a possible D gene (6 bases). The CDR3 length is 14 residues. Germline lookup yields CDR1 MNHNS and CDR2 SASEGT. V was pared by 4 bases and J by 1 base, with 10 bases between. CDR3 protein: CASSAGQPNTEAFF. The CDR3 DNA follows: TGTGCCAGCAGTGCAGGACAGCCGAACACTGAAGCTTTCTTT.

The chain links TRBV20-1 to TRBJ2-1; D remains unclear. Germline V gene lookup returns CDR1 DFQATT and CDR2 SNEGSKA (reference sequence). With 7 bases removed from V and 2 bases from J, the gap between germline ends came to 6 bases. The CDR3 runs to 11 residues. The CDR3 DNA sequence: TGCAGTGGGTGGACCTACAATGAGCAGTTCTTC. This encodes CSGWTYNEQFF.

CDR3 in amino acids: CASSLDQGAFEAFF. The CDR3 nucleotides are TGTGCCAGCAGCTTAGACCAGGGGGCTTTTGAAGCTTTCTTT. The chain is built from TRBV11-3 and TRBJ1-1; TRBD1 aligns across 8 bases. Germline trimming cut 0 bases from V and 7 bases from J; bases unmatched to any gene: 4. The CDR3 totals 14 residues. Germline CDR1 SGHNT, CDR2 YENEEA.

The CDR3 region has the DNA TGTGCCAGCTCATCCAGGGGGCAGGTCTCCTACGAGCAGTACTTC. It is translated as CASSSRGQVSYEQYF. V gene TRBV18 combines with J gene TRBJ2-7; 8 nucleotides agree with TRBD1. The germline V gene encodes CDR1 KGHSH and CDR2 LQKENI. This CDR3 has 15 residues. V gave up 5 bases and J gave up 0 bases; unmatched junction bases: 6.

The J gene is TRBJ2-5, the V gene TRBV11-2, with 9 positions matching TRBD2. V shed 1 base, J shed 4 bases, and the junction held 7 bases outside the gene matches. Germline loops: CDR1 SGHAT, CDR2 FQNNGV. CDR3 length equals 16 residues. The CDR3: CASSLVLAGTGETQYF. The CDR3 DNA sequence: TGTGCCAGCAGCTTAGTGCTAGCGGGGACGGGAGAGACCCAGTACTTC.

V and J are TRBV30 and TRBJ2-2, with D unresolved. V lost 4 bases and J lost 6, with 9 bases in between. The CDR3 sequence is 12 residues long. Looked up from germline, CDR1 is GTSNPN and CDR2 is SVGIG (reference sequence). The CDR3 loop is CAWKGLPGELFF. The DNA of the CDR3 is TGTGCCTGGAAAGGTCTTCCCGGGGAGCTGTTTTTT.

The chain has TRBV7-2 and TRBJ1-5; D gene ambiguous. Germline CDR1 reads SGHTA; CDR2 reads FQGNSA. With 5 bases removed from V and 1 base from J, the gap between germline ends came to 9 bases. The CDR3 has 14 residues. The CDR3 DNA is TGTGCCAGCAGCCGTTCCCTAAGCAATCAGCCCCAGCATTTT. This gives the protein CASSRSLSNQPQHF.

The chain is built from TRBV27 and TRBJ1-2; TRBD1 might be the D (6 bases). The germline CDR1 and CDR2 sequences are MNHEY and SMNVEV (reference sequence). V was shortened by 7 bases and J by 8 bases, with 23 bases between the two germline ends. The CDR3 covers 15 residues. The CDR3 loop is CASMGLSGGSRGYTF. Written as DNA, the CDR3 is TGTGCCAGCATGGGGTTGAGTGGGGGCTCGAGGGGCTACACCTTC.

The chain links TRBV7-9 to TRBJ2-5; D not certain. Germline V gene sequence: CDR1 SEHNR, CDR2 FQNEAQ (reference sequence). Trimming took 5 bases from V and 1 from J, leaving 11 bases between them. The CDR3 has 14 amino acids. The CDR3 bases are TGTGCCAGCAGCCGCGAATGGGGCCAAGAGACCCAGTACTTC. This gives the protein CASSREWGQETQYF.